Listed below are T cell receptor beta chains from one sample, sequenced in a study of spatial heterogeneity in lung cancer. TCRdb fed the 5' RACE reads into MiXCR, producing one record per CDR3 protein. This table holds 11,000 to 15,000 distinct CDR3 sequences, over 9.5% found once. The sample was PBMCs, taken at surgery. The receptors stem from a male donor with early-stage non-small cell lung cancer. Each CDR3 is given with its conserved first and last residue. The order of the fields is clone size, J gene, V gene, D gene, CDR3 DNA, CDR3 protein. D genes are given only for firm matches. Clone size is given for some rows only: seen once, a few or many times, or a class if the clone is expanded.

many,TRBJ1-1,TRBV27,-,TGTGCCAGCAAGAGGGCTGGGGGGGCGCGGGACACTGAAGCTTTCTTT,CASKRAGGARDTEAFF
many,TRBJ1-2,TRBV10-3,TRBD1,TGTGCCATCAGTGAGCCCGCCCGGACAGGGGCAGGCTACACCTTC,CAISEPARTGAGYTF
many,TRBJ2-2,TRBV6-5,-,TGTGCCAGCAGTTTTTTCAGGGGCGCGGGGAAAGGGGAGCTGTTTTTT,CASSFFRGAGKGELFF
many,TRBJ1-2,TRBV29-1,-,TGCAGCGTTTTGAGCCGTCGGGGCTACACCTTC,CSVLSRRGYTF
many,TRBJ2-3,TRBV11-3,TRBD1,TGTGCCAGCAGCCCAGGACAGGGAACAGATACGCAGTATTTT,CASSPGQGTDTQYF
many,TRBJ1-1,TRBV7-9,-,TGTGCCAGCAGAACAGGGACGGGGAACACTGAAGCTTTCTTT,CASRTGTGNTEAFF
-,TRBJ2-3,TRBV28,-,TGTGCCAGCAGTGGCCAGGGGATCGATACGCAGTATTTT,CASSGQGIDTQYF
many,TRBJ1-1,TRBV28,-,TGTGCCAGCAGCGTCCCTCTCCTGAGGACTGAAGCTTTCTTT,CASSVPLLRTEAFF
many,TRBJ2-3,TRBV7-9,-,TGTGCCAGCACCGAAAGGACAGACCTTACAGATACGCAGTATTTT,CASTERTDLTDTQYF
many,TRBJ1-1,TRBV4-1,-,TGCGCCAGCAGTCATCCTCGGGTTTGGCACACTGAAGCTTTCTTT,CASSHPRVWHTEAFF
many,TRBJ2-1,TRBV28,-,TGTGCCAGCAGTAGAGCTCAGCTCCCAGATGAGCAGTTCTTC,CASSRAQLPDEQFF
many,TRBJ1-1,TRBV29-1,-,TGCAGCGTTGGGACGGCGAACACTGAAGCTTTCTTT,CSVGTANTEAFF
-,TRBJ1-2,TRBV2,-,TGTGCCAGCAGTGTAGGGACACAAAACTATGGCTACACCTTC,CASSVGTQNYGYTF
-,TRBJ2-3,TRBV28,TRBD2,TGTGCCAGCATTCCAGCGGGAGGTGCAGATACGCAGTATTTT,CASIPAGGADTQYF
-,TRBJ1-6,TRBV6-6,-,TGTGCCAGCAGATTTACAGGAGGCGAATCACCCCTCCACTTT,CASRFTGGESPLHF
many,TRBJ2-3,TRBV30,TRBD2,TGTGCCTGTTCCCTAGGGCTAGCGGGAGTCACAGATACGCAGTATTTT,CACSLGLAGVTDTQYF
-,TRBJ1-6,TRBV7-8,-,TGCGCCAGCAGCTTAATCGTGCTTACCTTATCGCCAAGGAGCTCCTATAATTCACCCCTCCACTTT,CASSLIVLTLSPRSSYNSPLHF
many,TRBJ2-7,TRBV6-5,-,TGTGCCAGCAGTACCCAGGGGGGCGCATACGAGCAGTACTTC,CASSTQGGAYEQYF
medium-sized,TRBJ1-2,TRBV20-1,-,TGCAGTGCTAGAGATAGCCGGGTAGCTAACTATGGCTACACCTTC,CSARDSRVANYGYTF
many,TRBJ1-2,TRBV5-6,-,TGTGCCAGCAGCTTGGCGGCAGTCACCCCTGGGATGGATGGCTACACCTTC,CASSLAAVTPGMDGYTF
many,TRBJ2-1,TRBV28,TRBD1,TGTGCCAGCAGTCCACCGGACAGGTTACAGTTCTTC,CASSPPDRLQFF
many,TRBJ2-3,TRBV2,TRBD1,TGTGCCGACTCACCGGGACAGGGATCGGCAGATACGCAGTATTTT,CADSPGQGSADTQYF
-,TRBJ2-3,TRBV4-1,-,TGCGCCAGCAGCCAAGATGAACCAGATACGCAGTATTTT,CASSQDEPDTQYF
many,TRBJ2-5,TRBV12-3/TRBV12-4,-,TGTGCCAGCAGTCTTTGGGGAAACCAAGAGACCCAGTACTTC,CASSLWGNQETQYF
medium-sized,TRBJ2-5,TRBV27,-,TGTGCCAGCAGTCGGGTTGTACAAGAGACCCAGTACTTC,CASSRVVQETQYF
many,TRBJ2-7,TRBV12-3/TRBV12-4,TRBD1,TGTGCCAGCAGTCTTACGGGACAGCTGCACGAGCAGTACTTC,CASSLTGQLHEQYF
many,TRBJ2-7,TRBV18,-,TGTGCCAGCTCACCTCCCGAAGGGGGATCCTACGAGCAGTACTTC,CASSPPEGGSYEQYF
many,TRBJ2-2,TRBV19,-,TGTGCCAGTATCCAGCAGACGAACACCGGGGAGCTGTTTTTT,CASIQQTNTGELFF
few,TRBJ2-3,TRBV28,TRBD2,TGTGCCAGCAGTTTAGTCGGACTAGCGGAAATTAGCACAGATACGCAGTATTTT,CASSLVGLAEISTDTQYF
many,TRBJ2-5,TRBV28,-,TGTGCCAGCAGTTCCCCCGCCCAAGAGACCCAGTACTTC,CASSSPAQETQYF
-,TRBJ2-3,TRBV28,-,TGTGCCAGCACCCAGACTAGCACAGATACGCAGTATTTT,CASTQTSTDTQYF
-,TRBJ2-5,TRBV7-2,-,TGTGCCAGCAGCGCAGACCCAGGGAAGACCCAGTACTTC,CASSADPGKTQYF
few,TRBJ2-3,TRBV7-2,-,TGTGCCAGCCGCCTCGGCGCACGGGGGGATACGCAGTATTTT,CASRLGARGDTQYF
many,TRBJ1-1,TRBV3-1,-,TGTGCCAGCAGCCAAGTCCCGGGAAGGGACACTGAAGCTTTCTTT,CASSQVPGRDTEAFF
-,TRBJ2-3,TRBV11-2,TRBD2,TGTGCCAGCAGCACGGGACGGGAGGCTACGCAGTATTTT,CASSTGREATQYF
-,TRBJ2-5,TRBV11-2,-,TGTGCCAGCAGCTTAGACCTTCCCGGGCAAGAGTCCCAGTACTTC,CASSLDLPGQESQYF
many,TRBJ2-5,TRBV20-1,TRBD1,TGCAGTGCCACAAGGACAGGCCAAGAGACCCAGTACTTC,CSATRTGQETQYF
many,TRBJ2-7,TRBV30,-,TGTGCCTGGAGATTCGGAGGGACCAGGGGCGGCGAGCAGTACTTC,CAWRFGGTRGGEQYF
few,TRBJ1-4,TRBV19,-,TGTGCCAGCGGGGAGACAGGCCCAAGAACTAATGAAAAACTGTTTTTT,CASGETGPRTNEKLFF
many,TRBJ2-7,TRBV20-1,-,TGCAGTGCCACGAGGGGCTCGCGAATTACCTACGAGCAGTACTTC,CSATRGSRITYEQYF
many,TRBJ2-2,TRBV29-1,TRBD1,TGCAGCGTTGGACAGGGGGCGGACACCGGGGAGCTGTTTTTT,CSVGQGADTGELFF
many,TRBJ2-3,TRBV14,TRBD1,TGTGCCAGCAGCCAATCAAACAGGGGTGCGCAGTATTTT,CASSQSNRGAQYF
many,TRBJ2-5,TRBV11-2,TRBD2,TGTGCCAGCAGCCAACTCACCGGGACTAGCGGGGGGCACCAGTACTTC,CASSQLTGTSGGHQYF
many,TRBJ2-2,TRBV2,-,TGTGCCAGCAGTCTAAACACCGGGGAGCTGTTTTTT,CASSLNTGELFF
many,TRBJ2-1,TRBV12-3/TRBV12-4,-,TGTGCCAGCAGTCCCACCCTAGCTGGAGGGTACAATGAGCAGTTCTTC,CASSPTLAGGYNEQFF
many,TRBJ2-2,TRBV15,-,TGTGCCACCAGCAGAGAAGGGGATGGCGGGGAGCTGTTTTTT,CATSREGDGGELFF
many,TRBJ2-7,TRBV7-2,-,TGTGCCAGCAGCTCCCCCCCCCGAGAGCAGTACTTC,CASSSPPREQYF
many,TRBJ2-3,TRBV10-3,-,TGTGCCATCAGTGACGGAGATACGCAGTATTTT,CAISDGDTQYF
-,TRBJ1-5,TRBV24-1,-,TGTGCCACCAGTGACCGTGGATCCCGTCCGAATCAGCCCCAGCATTTT,CATSDRGSRPNQPQHF
many,TRBJ1-2,TRBV5-1,-,TGCGCCAGCAGCCCATTCGGACGAACCTTGAACTATGGCTACACCTTC,CASSPFGRTLNYGYTF
medium-sized,TRBJ1-2,TRBV28,TRBD1,TGTGCCAGCAGTCGGGACAGCTCTGGCTACACCTTC,CASSRDSSGYTF
many,TRBJ2-7,TRBV9,-,TGTGCCAGCAGCGCCCGATACGAATCCTACGAGCAGTACTTC,CASSARYESYEQYF
-,TRBJ2-3,TRBV5-6,TRBD2,TGTGCCAGCAGCTATGGGGGGGCAGATACGCAGTATTTT,CASSYGGADTQYF